The 20 T cell receptor beta chains presented below share a single source sample, sequenced in a study of cytomegalovirus exposure and HLA in healthy donors (dated by TCRdb to 2016 to 2017). The protocol used for the library was the immunoSEQ multiplex PCR assay. For the multiplex PCR, a mixture combining 60 forward primers for TCR Vbeta segments and 13 reverse primers for TCR Jbeta segments was used. Entries here come from immuneACCESS through TCRdb and include only in-frame sequences with V and J called. Some clones fail to appear in such tables; in the studies checked, an unresolved V gene covers under half of the shortfall, and the cause of the remainder is unknown. This sample lists 150,000 to 200,000 clones; more than 75% were detected once. The top ten clones comprise roughly 0.75% of the sample. Sequencing was done on a sample of PBMCs. These receptor sequences come from a woman under 30 in good health and CMV-seronegative.

The rearrangement uses TRBV10-3 and TRBJ1-1; D is possibly TRBD1 (5 bases). The CDR3 sequence is 16 residues long. V was clipped by 0 bases and J by 3 bases, with 14 bases between them. Germline CDR1 ENHRY, CDR2 SYGVKD. CDR3 sequence: CAISESNRFRDTEAFF. The CDR3 nucleotides read TGTGCCATCAGTGAGTCGAACAGATTCAGGGACACTGAAGCTTTCTTT.

This clone was seen only once. This chain connects TRBV28 to TRBJ1-3, with 7 bases identical to TRBD1. This CDR3 comprises 14 residues. Germline trimming cut 10 bases from V and 4 bases from J; bases unmatched to any gene: 10. The germline CDR1 and CDR2 sequences are MDHEN and SYDVKM. The CDR3 DNA reads as TGTGCCACTATGGCAGGGGGTGCCGGAAACACCATATATTTT. This sequence encodes CATMAGGAGNTIYF.

This chain joins TRBV6-5 and TRBJ2-3; TRBD2 agrees at 10 bases. Germline V gene lookup returns CDR1 MNHEY and CDR2 SVGAGI. J was trimmed by 5 bases and V by 3 bases; bases with no gene match: 8. This CDR3 comprises 16 residues. The CDR3 loop is CASSYRSGGAEDTQYF. The CDR3 DNA reads as TGTGCCAGCAGTTATCGGAGCGGGGGGGCCGAAGATACGCAGTATTTT.

V usage is TRBV9 and J usage is TRBJ1-2, with D unresolved. The CDR3 extends over 10 amino acids. The germline V and J ends were trimmed by 4 bases and 5 bases, with 3 bases remaining between them. From germline, CDR1 is SGDLS and CDR2 YYNGEE. CDR3 DNA sequence: TGTGCCAGCAGCTCGTATGGCTACACCTTC. This gives the protein CASSSYGYTF.

The chain recombines TRBV7-9 with TRBJ2-7, with 9 bases fitting TRBD1. Germline loops: CDR1 SEHNR, CDR2 FQNEAQ (reference sequence). This CDR3 has 15 amino acids. V trimming: 1 base; J trimming: 5 bases; junction bases outside the gene matches: 6. In DNA, the CDR3 is TGTGCCAGCAGCTTAGGTGGGACAGGGTATCACGAGCAGTACTTC. This gives the protein CASSLGGTGYHEQYF. The whole variable domain, remainder taken from reference TRBV7-9 and TRBJ2-7, is DTGVSQNPRHKITKRGQNVTFRCDPISEHNRLYWYRQTLGQGPEFLTYFQNEAQLEKSRLLSDRFSAERPKGSFSTLEIQRTEQGDSAMYLCASSLGGTGYHEQYFGPGTRLTVT.

This CDR3 is CASSLISGGREQYF. CDR3 sequence (DNA): TGTGCCAGCAGCTTAATTAGCGGGGGCCGGGAGCAGTACTTC. V and J are TRBV7-9 and TRBJ2-7, with TRBD2 matching 9 bases. Germline V lookup: CDR1 SEHNR, CDR2 FQNEAQ (reference sequence). The junction had 6 bases not matched to a gene; V was cut back by 2 bases and J by 7 bases. CDR3 size: 14 residues.

The chain uses TRBV7-9 and TRBJ2-3; D is uncertain. Looked up from germline, CDR1 is SEHNR and CDR2 is FQNEAQ (reference sequence). CDR3 length: 12 residues. The V gene lost 2 bases and the J gene lost 6 bases, with 6 bases spanning the gap. The CDR3 is CASSLSPDTQYF. The CDR3 DNA reads TGTGCCAGCAGCTTAAGCCCTGATACGCAGTATTTT.

This clone was counted a single time. The CDR3 reads CASSLGLGGETQYF. The DNA of the CDR3 is TGTGCCAGCAGCTTGGGACTAGGGGGTGAGACCCAGTACTTC. The chain carries TRBV11-2 and TRBJ2-5; 8 positions agree with TRBD2. CDR1 and CDR2 from the germline V gene are SGHAT and FQNNGV. The CDR3 is 14 amino acids. J lost 5 bases, V lost 3 bases, and 5 bases had no gene match.

CDR3: CASSKGTRRGDEQFF. The CDR3 nucleotides read TGTGCCAGCAGTAAGGGGACTCGACGGGGCGATGAGCAGTTCTTC. The rearrangement links TRBV2 to TRBJ2-1, with a possible D match to TRBD2 (6 bases). Germline CDR1 reads SNHLY; CDR2 reads FYNNEI. The V and J ends lost 5 bases and 8 bases respectively, with 19 bases between them. The CDR3 loop spans 15 amino acids.

This rearrangement joins TRBV5-1 to TRBJ2-7, with 7 bases lining up with TRBD1. The CDR3 sequence is 13 residues long. The ends lost 4 bases at V and 2 bases at J; junction bases unmatched: 3. Germline CDR1 SGHRS, CDR2 YFSETQ. The CDR3 spells CASSRDSTYEQYF. The CDR3 DNA follows: TGCGCCAGCAGCCGGGACAGCACCTACGAGCAGTACTTC.

This chain links TRBV7-2 with TRBJ2-2; TRBD2 matches 9 bases. V shed 4 bases and J 2 bases; nucleotides not matched to a gene: 2. The CDR3 runs to 15 residues. The germline V gene encodes CDR1 SGHTA and CDR2 FQGNSA. The DNA of the CDR3 is TGTGCCAGCAGCTCTAGCGGGGTTAACACCGGGGAGCTGTTTTTT. Translation: CASSSSGVNTGELFF.

The rearrangement links TRBV10-1 to TRBJ2-3; 7 bases are shared with TRBD1. CDR3 size: 14 residues. Germline lookup yields CDR1 WNHNN and CDR2 SYGVQD (reference sequence). V lost 7 bases, J lost 2 bases, and 6 bases stayed unmatched. The CDR3 DNA is TGCGCCAGCACCGACAGGGCCAACACAGATACGCAGTATTTT. It codes for CASTDRANTDTQYF.

CDR3 amino acids: CASSTGGDTQYF. In DNA form, the CDR3 reads TGTGCCAGCAGTACAGGGGGGGATACGCAGTATTTT. The chain uses TRBV27 and TRBJ2-3, with TRBD1 matching over 8 bases. Germline-derived CDR1 and CDR2 are MNHEY and SMNVEV (reference sequence). Trimming at V came to 5 bases and at J to 6 bases, leaving 1 base not matched to a gene. The CDR3 totals 12 residues.

V gene TRBV27 combines with J gene TRBJ2-1; 9 bases are a match to TRBD2. CDR1 is MNHEY, CDR2 SMNVEV, per germline (reference sequence). Germline trimming cut 8 bases from V and 6 bases from J; bases unmatched to any gene: 11. The CDR3 length is 15 residues. The CDR3 spells CASLSLAGRGNEQFF. The DNA for the CDR3 is TGTGCCAGCCTTTCTCTAGCGGGAAGGGGCAATGAGCAGTTCTTC.

This chain links TRBV2 with TRBJ2-1, with a weak D call TRBD2 (5 bases). The V and J ends lost 4 bases and 16 bases respectively, with 11 bases between them. This CDR3 comprises 10 residues. The germline V gene encodes CDR1 SNHLY and CDR2 FYNNEI. CDR3 region: CASSVRVPFF. CDR3 sequence (DNA): TGTGCCAGCAGTGTGCGGGTCCCTTTCTTC.

This sequence joins TRBV29-1 and TRBJ2-3; 9 bases are a match to TRBD2. The CDR3 spans 18 residues. The junction had 16 bases not matched to a gene; V was cut back by 3 bases and J by 3 bases. Per germline, CDR1 SQVTM and CDR2 ANQGSEA. CDR3 nucleotide sequence: TGCAGCGTTGAGAGTCTAGGCGGGAGGGCCGCCGTGACAGATACGCAGTATTTT. This codes for CSVESLGGRAAVTDTQYF.

This chain uses TRBV10-3 with TRBJ2-1, with D possibly being TRBD2 (5 bases). The CDR3 has 14 amino acids. The germline V gene has CDR1 ENHRY and CDR2 SYGVKD. V lost 2 bases to trimming and J lost 9 bases, with 14 bases between them. In nucleotides, the CDR3 is TGTGCCATCAGTGAGGAGGGAGCGTGGAGTGAGCAGTTCTTC. It translates to CAISEEGAWSEQFF.

The chain employs TRBV4-2 and TRBJ2-3; 8 positions agree with TRBD2. From germline, CDR1 is LGHNA and CDR2 YNFKEQ. The CDR3 extends over 15 amino acids. V gave up 0 bases and J gave up 6 bases; unmatched junction bases: 5. The CDR3 DNA follows: TGTGCCAGCAGCCAAGAGGTAGCGGGGACTGATACGCAGTATTTT. It encodes CASSQEVAGTDTQYF.

CDR3 protein: CAWSVGSGTSVSYEQYF. The CDR3 DNA sequence: TGTGCCTGGAGTGTCGGGAGTGGGACTTCGGTTTCCTACGAGCAGTACTTC. V gene TRBV30 combines with J gene TRBJ2-7; a weak D match, TRBD2 (6 bases). CDR1 and CDR2 (germline): GTSNPN, SVGIG (reference sequence). V gave up 0 bases and J gave up 1 base, with 19 bases separating them. CDR3 length: 17 amino acids.

The chain employs TRBV19 and TRBJ2-6; TRBD1 might be the D (5 bases). The CDR3 contains 15 residues. Trimming left V 6 bases short and J 1 base short, with 10 bases between. The germline CDR1 and CDR2 sequences are LNHDA and SQIVND (reference sequence). CDR3 amino acids: CASRGPGSGANVLTF. The CDR3 coding sequence is TGTGCCAGTAGGGGCCCAGGGTCTGGGGCCAACGTCCTGACTTTC.